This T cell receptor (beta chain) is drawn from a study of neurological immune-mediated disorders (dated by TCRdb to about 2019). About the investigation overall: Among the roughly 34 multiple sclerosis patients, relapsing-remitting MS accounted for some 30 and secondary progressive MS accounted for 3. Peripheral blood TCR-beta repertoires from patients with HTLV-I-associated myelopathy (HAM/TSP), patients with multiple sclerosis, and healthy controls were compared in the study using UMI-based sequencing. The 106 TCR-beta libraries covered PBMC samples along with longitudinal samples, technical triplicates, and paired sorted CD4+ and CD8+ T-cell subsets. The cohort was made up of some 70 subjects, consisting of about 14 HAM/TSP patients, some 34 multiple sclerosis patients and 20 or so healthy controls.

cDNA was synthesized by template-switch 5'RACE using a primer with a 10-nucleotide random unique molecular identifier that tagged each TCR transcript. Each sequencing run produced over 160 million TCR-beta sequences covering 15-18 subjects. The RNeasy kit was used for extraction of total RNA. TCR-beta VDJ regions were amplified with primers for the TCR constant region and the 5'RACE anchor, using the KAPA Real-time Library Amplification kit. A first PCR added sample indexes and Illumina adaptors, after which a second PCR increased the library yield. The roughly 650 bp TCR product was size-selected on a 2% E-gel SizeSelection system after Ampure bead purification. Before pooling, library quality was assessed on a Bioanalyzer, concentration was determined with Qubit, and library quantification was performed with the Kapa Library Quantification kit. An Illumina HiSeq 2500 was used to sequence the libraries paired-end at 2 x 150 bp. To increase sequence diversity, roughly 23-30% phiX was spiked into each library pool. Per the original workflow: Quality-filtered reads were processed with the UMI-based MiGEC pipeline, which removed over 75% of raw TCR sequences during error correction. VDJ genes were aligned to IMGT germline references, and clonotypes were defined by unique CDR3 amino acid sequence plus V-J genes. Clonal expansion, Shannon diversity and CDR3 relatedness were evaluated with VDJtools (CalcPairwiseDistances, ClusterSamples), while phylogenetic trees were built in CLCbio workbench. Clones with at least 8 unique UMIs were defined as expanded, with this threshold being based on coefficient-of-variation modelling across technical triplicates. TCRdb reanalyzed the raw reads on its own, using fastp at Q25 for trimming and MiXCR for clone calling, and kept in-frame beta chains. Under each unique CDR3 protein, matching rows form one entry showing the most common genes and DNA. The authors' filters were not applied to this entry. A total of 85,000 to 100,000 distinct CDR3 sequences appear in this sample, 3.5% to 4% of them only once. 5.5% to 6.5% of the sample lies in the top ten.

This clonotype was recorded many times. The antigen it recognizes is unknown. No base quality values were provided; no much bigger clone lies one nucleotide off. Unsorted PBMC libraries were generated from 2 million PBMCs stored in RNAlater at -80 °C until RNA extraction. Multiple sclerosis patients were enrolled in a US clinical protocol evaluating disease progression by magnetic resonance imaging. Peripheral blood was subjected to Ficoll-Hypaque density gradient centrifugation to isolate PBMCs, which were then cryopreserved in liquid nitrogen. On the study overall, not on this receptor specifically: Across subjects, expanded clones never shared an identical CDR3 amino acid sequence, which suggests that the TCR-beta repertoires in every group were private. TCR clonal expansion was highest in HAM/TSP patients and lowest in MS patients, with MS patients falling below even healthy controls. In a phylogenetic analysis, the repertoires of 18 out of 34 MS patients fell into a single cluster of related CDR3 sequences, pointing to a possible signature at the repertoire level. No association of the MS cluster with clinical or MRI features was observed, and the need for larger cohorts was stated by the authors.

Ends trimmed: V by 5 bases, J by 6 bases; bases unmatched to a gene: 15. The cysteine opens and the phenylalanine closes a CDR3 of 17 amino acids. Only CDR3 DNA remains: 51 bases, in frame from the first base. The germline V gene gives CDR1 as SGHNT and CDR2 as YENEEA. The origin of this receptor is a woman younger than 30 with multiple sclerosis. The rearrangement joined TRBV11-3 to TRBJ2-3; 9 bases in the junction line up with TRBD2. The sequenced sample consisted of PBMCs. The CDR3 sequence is CASSLGSGGIPPDTQYF. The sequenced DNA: TGTGCCAGCAGCCTCGGCAGCGGGGGGATCCCCCCCGATACGCAGTATTTT.